This T cell receptor (beta chain) was captured in a study of CD8 T cells in ankylosing spondylitis. General study results and limits: For ankylosing spondylitis blood, a TCR beta motif of under ten highly homologous variants appeared characteristic.

Losses at the gene ends were 5 bases for V and 5 bases for J; bases not matched to a gene: 8. In germline, CDR1 is SEHNR, CDR2 FQNEAQ (reference sequence). The CDR3 has 14 residues. A few counts support this clonotype. The antigen is unknown. From the 5' RACE reads, TCRdb called clonotypes with MiXCR, one entry per CDR3 protein. The sample shows about 840,000 distinct CDR3 sequences, approximately 12% of them seen only once. This TCR derives from a male donor with ankylosing spondylitis. This sequence joins TRBV7-9 and TRBJ2-7; 8 positions agree with TRBD1. Source material: blood, either unsorted or a sorted T cell fraction (not recorded which). CDR3 nucleotides: TGTGCCAGCAGCCCCTGGACAGGGAAGGACGAGCAGTACTTC. Translation: CASSPWTGKDEQYF. The complete variable domain, with remaining parts taken from reference TRBV7-9 and TRBJ2-7, reads DTGVSQNPRHKITKRGQNVTFRCDPISEHNRLYWYRQTLGQGPEFLTYFQNEAQLEKSRLLSDRFSAERPKGSFSTLEIQRTEQGDSAMYLCASSPWTGKDEQYFGPGTRLTVT.